This T cell receptor beta chain originates from a study of human T cells and chemical hapten exposure. This clonotype has a count of ten or more. Time point reported: patch test 2, 6 weeks after DPC sensitization. This sample's treatment: therapeutic diphenylcyclopropenone sensitization with weekly scalp DPC. Each CDR3 protein gets one entry after TCRdb re-called the RACE reads with MiXCR. The sample carries about 350,000 distinct CDR3 sequences, about 6% recorded once. Per germline, CDR1 SGHVS and CDR2 FNYEAQ. V gave up 3 bases and J gave up 6 bases, with 16 bases separating them. The CDR3 consists of 15 residues.

The specimen comprised whole blood, sampled in connection with sensitization to the hapten diphenylcyclopropenone (DPC). The TCR was taken from a woman aged 18-29 years with alopecia areata. Some clones in this sample may be carry-over from other donors' samples. The V gene is TRBV7-6, the J gene TRBJ2-3, with D tentatively TRBD1 (6 bases). Written as DNA, the CDR3 is TGTGCCAGCAGCTTCCTACAGGGTTCAACGGATACGCAGTATTTT. Residues: CASSFLQGSTDTQYF.